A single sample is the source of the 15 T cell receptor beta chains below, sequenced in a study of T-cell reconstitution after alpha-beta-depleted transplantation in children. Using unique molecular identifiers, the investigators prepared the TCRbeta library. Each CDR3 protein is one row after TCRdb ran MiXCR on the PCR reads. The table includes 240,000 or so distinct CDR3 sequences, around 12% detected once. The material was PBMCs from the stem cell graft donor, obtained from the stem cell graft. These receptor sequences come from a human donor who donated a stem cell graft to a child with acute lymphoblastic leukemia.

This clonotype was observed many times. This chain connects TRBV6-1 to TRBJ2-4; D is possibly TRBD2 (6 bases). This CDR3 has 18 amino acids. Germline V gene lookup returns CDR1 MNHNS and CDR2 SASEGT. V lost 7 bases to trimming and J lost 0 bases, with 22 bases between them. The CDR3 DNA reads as TGTGCCAGCAAGACGTGCGGATGGAGGGTACTAGCCAAAAACATTCAGTACTTC. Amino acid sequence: CASKTCGWRVLAKNIQYF.

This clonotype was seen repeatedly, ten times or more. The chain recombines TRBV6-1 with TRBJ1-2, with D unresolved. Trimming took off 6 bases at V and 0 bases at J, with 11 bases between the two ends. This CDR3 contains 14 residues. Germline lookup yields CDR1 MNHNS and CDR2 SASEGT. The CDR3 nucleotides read TGTGCCAGCAGCGAATGGATTTCTAACTATGGCTACACCTTC. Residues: CASSEWISNYGYTF.

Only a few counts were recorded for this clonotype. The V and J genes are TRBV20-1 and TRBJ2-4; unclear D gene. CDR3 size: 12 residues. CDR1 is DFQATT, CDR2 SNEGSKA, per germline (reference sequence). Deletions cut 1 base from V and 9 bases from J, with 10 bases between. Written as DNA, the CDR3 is TGCAGTGCTAGAGTCGGCGGCAGCATTCAGTACTTC. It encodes CSARVGGSIQYF.

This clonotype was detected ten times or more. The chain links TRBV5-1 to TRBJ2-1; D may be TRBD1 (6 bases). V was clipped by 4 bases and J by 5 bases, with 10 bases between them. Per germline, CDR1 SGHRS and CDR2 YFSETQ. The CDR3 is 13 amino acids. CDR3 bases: TGCGCCAGCAGCACGGGACAACACAATGAGCAGTTCTTC. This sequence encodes CASSTGQHNEQFF.

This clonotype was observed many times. The CDR3, as DNA: TGTGCCAGCAGCCCTGCCCGGGTGGTGAGCACTGAAGCTTTCTTT. Its translation: CASSPARVVSTEAFF. The gene calls are TRBV7-2 and TRBJ1-1; D gene uncertain. CDR1 SGHTA and CDR2 FQGNSA come from the germline V gene. The CDR3 sequence is 15 residues long. V dropped 5 bases and J dropped 4 bases, with 17 bases sitting between them.

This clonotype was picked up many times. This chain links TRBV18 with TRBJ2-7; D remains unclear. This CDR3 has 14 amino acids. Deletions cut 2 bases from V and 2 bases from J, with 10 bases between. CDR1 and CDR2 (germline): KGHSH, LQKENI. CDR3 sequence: CASSPVLLTYEQYF. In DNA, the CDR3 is TGTGCCAGCTCACCAGTGCTACTGACCTACGAGCAGTACTTC. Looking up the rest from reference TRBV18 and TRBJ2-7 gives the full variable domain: NAGVMQNPRHLVRRRGQEARLRCSPMKGHSHVYWYRQLPEEGLKFMVYLQKENIIDESGMPKERFSAEFPKEGPSILRIQQVVRGDSAAYFCASSPVLLTYEQYFGPGTRLTVT.

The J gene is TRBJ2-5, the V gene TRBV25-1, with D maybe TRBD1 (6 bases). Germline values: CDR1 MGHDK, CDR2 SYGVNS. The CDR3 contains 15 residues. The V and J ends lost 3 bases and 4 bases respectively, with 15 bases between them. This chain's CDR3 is CASSDIQGSRETQYF. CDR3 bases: TGTGCCAGCAGTGACATACAGGGTTCCAGAGAGACCCAGTACTTC.

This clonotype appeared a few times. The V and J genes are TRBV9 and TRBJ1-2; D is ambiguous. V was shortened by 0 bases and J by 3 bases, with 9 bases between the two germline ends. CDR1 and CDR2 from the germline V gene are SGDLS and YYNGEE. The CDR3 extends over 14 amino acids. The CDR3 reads CASSVDGEDYGYTF. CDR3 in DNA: TGTGCCAGCAGCGTAGATGGGGAGGACTATGGCTACACCTTC.

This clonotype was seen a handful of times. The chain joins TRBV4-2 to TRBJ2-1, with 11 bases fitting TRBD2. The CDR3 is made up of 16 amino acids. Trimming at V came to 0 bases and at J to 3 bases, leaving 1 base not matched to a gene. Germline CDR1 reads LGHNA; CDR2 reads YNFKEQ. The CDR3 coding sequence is TGTGCCAGCAGCCAAGAGGGACTAGCGGACTACAATGAGCAGTTCTTC. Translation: CASSQEGLADYNEQFF.

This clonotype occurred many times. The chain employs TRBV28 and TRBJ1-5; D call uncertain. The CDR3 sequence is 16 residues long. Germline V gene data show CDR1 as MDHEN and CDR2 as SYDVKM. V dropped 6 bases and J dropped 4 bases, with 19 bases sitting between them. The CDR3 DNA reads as TGTGCCAGCAGGACCAAAGGGTACGGTTGGAATCAGCCCCAGCATTTT. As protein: CASRTKGYGWNQPQHF.

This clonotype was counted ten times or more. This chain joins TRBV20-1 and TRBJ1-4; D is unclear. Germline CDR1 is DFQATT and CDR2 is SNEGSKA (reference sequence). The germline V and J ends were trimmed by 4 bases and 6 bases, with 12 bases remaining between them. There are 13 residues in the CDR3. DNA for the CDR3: TGCAGTGCTACCCCCTCGGGATATGAAAAACTGTTTTTT. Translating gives CSATPSGYEKLFF.

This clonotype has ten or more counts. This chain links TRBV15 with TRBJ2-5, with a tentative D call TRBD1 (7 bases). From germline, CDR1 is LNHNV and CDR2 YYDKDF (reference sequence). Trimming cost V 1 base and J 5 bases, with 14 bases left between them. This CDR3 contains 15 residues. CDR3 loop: CATSRGIQGRETQYF. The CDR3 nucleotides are TGTGCCACCAGCAGAGGAATACAGGGGAGGGAGACCCAGTACTTC.

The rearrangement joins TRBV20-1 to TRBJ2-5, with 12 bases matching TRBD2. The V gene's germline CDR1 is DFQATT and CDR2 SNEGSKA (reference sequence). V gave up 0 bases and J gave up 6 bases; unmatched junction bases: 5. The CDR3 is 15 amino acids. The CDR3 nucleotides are TGCAGTGCTAGAGATCCACTAGCGGGAGGAAAGACCCAGTACTTC. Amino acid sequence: CSARDPLAGGKTQYF.

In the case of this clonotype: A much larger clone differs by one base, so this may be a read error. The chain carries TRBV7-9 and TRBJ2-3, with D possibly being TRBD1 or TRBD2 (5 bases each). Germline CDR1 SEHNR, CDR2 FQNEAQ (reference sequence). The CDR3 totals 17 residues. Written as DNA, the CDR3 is TGTGTCAGCAGCTTAGGAGTGAGGGGCCGGAGCACAGATACGCAGTATTTT. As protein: CVSSLGVRGRSTDTQYF.

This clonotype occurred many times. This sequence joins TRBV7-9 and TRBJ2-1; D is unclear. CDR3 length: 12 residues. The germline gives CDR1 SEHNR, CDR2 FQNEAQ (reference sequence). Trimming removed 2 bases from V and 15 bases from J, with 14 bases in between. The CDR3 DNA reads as TGTGCCAGCAGCTTATTGGGCAGAGTACCGTTCTTC. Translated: CASSLLGRVPFF.